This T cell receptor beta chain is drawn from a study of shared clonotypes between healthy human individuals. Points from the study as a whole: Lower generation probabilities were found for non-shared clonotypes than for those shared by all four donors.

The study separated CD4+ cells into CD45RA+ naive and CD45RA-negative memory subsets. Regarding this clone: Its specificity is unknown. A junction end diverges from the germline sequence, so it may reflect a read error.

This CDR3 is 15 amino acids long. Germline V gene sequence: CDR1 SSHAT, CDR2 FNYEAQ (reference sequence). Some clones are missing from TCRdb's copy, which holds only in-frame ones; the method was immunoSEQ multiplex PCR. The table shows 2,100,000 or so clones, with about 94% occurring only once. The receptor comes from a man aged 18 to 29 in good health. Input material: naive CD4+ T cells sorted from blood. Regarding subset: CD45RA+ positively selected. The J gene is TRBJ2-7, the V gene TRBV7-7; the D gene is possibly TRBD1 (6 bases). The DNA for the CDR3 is TGTGCTAGCAGCTTAGGGCAGGGGTCGACATACGAGCAGTACTTC. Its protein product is CASSLGQGSTYEQYF.